A single sample gave rise to the 6 T cell receptor beta chains below, sequenced in a study of T-cell reconstitution after alpha-beta-depleted transplantation in children. During its preparation, the TCRbeta library received unique molecular identifiers. TCRdb used MiXCR to reprocess the PCR reads, holding one entry per CDR3 protein. The table lists roughly 98,000 distinct CDR3 sequences, about a sixth of them singletons, with 15% to 20% in the top ten. Source: PBMCs, mostly from graft donor cells, taken 180 days after TCRalphabeta/CD19-depleted stem cell transplant. These receptors were obtained from a male patient between 2 and 15 years old who had a stem cell transplant for acute lymphoblastic leukemia, so the T cells may come from the graft donor.

This clonotype has a handful of counts. The CDR3 loop is CASSFNRGRGTEAFF. CDR3 coding DNA: TGCGCCAGCAGCTTTAACAGGGGGCGCGGCACTGAAGCTTTCTTT. The V call is TRBV5-1, the J call TRBJ1-1; 9 bases match TRBD1. The germline V gene encodes CDR1 SGHRS and CDR2 YFSETQ. The CDR3 has 15 amino acids. With 2 bases clipped from V and 4 bases from J, the junction kept 6 bases outside the gene matches. Combining the CDR3 with reference TRBV5-1 and TRBJ1-1 gives the whole variable domain KAGVTQTPRYLIKTRGQQVTLSCSPISGHRSVSWYQQTPGQGLQFLFEYFSETQRNKGNFPGRFSGRQFSNSRSEMNVSTLELGDSALYLCASSFNRGRGTEAFFGQGTRLTVV.

This clonotype was picked up a small number of times. The chain has TRBV5-1 and TRBJ2-6, with 13 bases identical to TRBD2. The CDR3 has 19 amino acids. Germline V gene data show CDR1 as SGHRS and CDR2 as YFSETQ. V lost 3 bases to trimming and J lost 2 bases; unmatched junction nucleotides: 8. CDR3 DNA: TGCGCCAGCAGCTACCCAATACTAGCGGGGGGGCCTGGGGCCAACGTCCTGACTTTC. Protein: CASSYPILAGGPGANVLTF.

This clonotype was observed at least ten times. The V gene is TRBV18, the J gene TRBJ2-2; D unresolved. Germline assignment: CDR1 KGHSH and CDR2 LQKENI. The V and J ends lost 5 bases and 0 bases respectively, with 1 base between them. This CDR3 is 12 amino acids long. In DNA form, the CDR3 reads TGTGCCAGCTCAACGAACACCGGGGAGCTGTTTTTT. It codes for CASSTNTGELFF.

This clonotype has just a few counts. This chain joins TRBV11-2 and TRBJ2-2; 7 bases agree with TRBD1. With V trimmed by 5 bases and J by 5 bases, 5 bases remained unmatched. Per germline, CDR1 SGHAT and CDR2 FQNNGV. CDR3 length: 14 residues. CDR3 in DNA: TGTGCCAGCAGCCCGGACAGGCAAACCGGGGAGCTGTTTTTT. Its translation is CASSPDRQTGELFF.

This clonotype showed up just a few times. V and J are TRBV11-2 and TRBJ2-1, with 8 nucleotides matching TRBD2. There are 15 residues in the CDR3. Germline CDR1 reads SGHAT; CDR2 reads FQNNGV. The V gene end was trimmed by 6 bases and the J gene end by 5 bases; junction bases not matched to a gene: 9. DNA of the CDR3: TGTGCCAGCAGGAATGTGCGGGGGGTAAACAATGAGCAGTTCTTC. Translating it yields CASRNVRGVNNEQFF.

This clonotype was seen only a few times. The genes are TRBV10-3 and TRBJ1-5, with D hard to call. Between the trimmed V and J ends, which lost 1 base and 0 bases, there was a span of 10 bases. The CDR3 is made up of 16 amino acids. The germline gives CDR1 ENHRY, CDR2 SYGVKD. As DNA, the CDR3 is TGTGCCATCAGTGAGTTTGAAGCAGTTAGCAATCAGCCCCAGCATTTT. Translating gives CAISEFEAVSNQPQHF.